This entry describes one T cell receptor beta chain. Authors' analysis steps: Estimation of nucleated cell counts was performed using reference gene primer amplification. Assay used: immunoSEQ multiplex PCR; TCRdb lists only in-frame clones, some missing. V and J calls and clone size come straight from that table; D and trimming were deduced from the DNA. The data show around 100,000 clones, with just under 90% seen just once and over 15% held by the top ten. The data stem from a study of blood T cell repertoires in COVID-19. Study information: Acute-phase and convalescent COVID-19 samples originated in the United States, Italy and Spain. In each case, the material was cDNA or gDNA derived from T cells, B-cell-depleted T cells, or PBMCs.

CDR1 LNHNV and CDR2 YYDKDF come from the germline V gene (reference sequence). The CDR3 covers 15 residues. The V gene end was trimmed by 1 base and the J gene end by 4 bases; junction bases not matched to a gene: 5. The sample was peripheral blood. This TCR was recovered from a human donor in a cohort sampled during active COVID-19. The chain combines TRBV15 with TRBJ2-3; 7 nucleotides agree with TRBD2. Here the CDR3 reads CATSRGGGLSDTQYF. For the CDR3, the DNA is TGTGCCACCAGCAGAGGCGGGGGTCTCTCAGATACGCAGTATTTT.